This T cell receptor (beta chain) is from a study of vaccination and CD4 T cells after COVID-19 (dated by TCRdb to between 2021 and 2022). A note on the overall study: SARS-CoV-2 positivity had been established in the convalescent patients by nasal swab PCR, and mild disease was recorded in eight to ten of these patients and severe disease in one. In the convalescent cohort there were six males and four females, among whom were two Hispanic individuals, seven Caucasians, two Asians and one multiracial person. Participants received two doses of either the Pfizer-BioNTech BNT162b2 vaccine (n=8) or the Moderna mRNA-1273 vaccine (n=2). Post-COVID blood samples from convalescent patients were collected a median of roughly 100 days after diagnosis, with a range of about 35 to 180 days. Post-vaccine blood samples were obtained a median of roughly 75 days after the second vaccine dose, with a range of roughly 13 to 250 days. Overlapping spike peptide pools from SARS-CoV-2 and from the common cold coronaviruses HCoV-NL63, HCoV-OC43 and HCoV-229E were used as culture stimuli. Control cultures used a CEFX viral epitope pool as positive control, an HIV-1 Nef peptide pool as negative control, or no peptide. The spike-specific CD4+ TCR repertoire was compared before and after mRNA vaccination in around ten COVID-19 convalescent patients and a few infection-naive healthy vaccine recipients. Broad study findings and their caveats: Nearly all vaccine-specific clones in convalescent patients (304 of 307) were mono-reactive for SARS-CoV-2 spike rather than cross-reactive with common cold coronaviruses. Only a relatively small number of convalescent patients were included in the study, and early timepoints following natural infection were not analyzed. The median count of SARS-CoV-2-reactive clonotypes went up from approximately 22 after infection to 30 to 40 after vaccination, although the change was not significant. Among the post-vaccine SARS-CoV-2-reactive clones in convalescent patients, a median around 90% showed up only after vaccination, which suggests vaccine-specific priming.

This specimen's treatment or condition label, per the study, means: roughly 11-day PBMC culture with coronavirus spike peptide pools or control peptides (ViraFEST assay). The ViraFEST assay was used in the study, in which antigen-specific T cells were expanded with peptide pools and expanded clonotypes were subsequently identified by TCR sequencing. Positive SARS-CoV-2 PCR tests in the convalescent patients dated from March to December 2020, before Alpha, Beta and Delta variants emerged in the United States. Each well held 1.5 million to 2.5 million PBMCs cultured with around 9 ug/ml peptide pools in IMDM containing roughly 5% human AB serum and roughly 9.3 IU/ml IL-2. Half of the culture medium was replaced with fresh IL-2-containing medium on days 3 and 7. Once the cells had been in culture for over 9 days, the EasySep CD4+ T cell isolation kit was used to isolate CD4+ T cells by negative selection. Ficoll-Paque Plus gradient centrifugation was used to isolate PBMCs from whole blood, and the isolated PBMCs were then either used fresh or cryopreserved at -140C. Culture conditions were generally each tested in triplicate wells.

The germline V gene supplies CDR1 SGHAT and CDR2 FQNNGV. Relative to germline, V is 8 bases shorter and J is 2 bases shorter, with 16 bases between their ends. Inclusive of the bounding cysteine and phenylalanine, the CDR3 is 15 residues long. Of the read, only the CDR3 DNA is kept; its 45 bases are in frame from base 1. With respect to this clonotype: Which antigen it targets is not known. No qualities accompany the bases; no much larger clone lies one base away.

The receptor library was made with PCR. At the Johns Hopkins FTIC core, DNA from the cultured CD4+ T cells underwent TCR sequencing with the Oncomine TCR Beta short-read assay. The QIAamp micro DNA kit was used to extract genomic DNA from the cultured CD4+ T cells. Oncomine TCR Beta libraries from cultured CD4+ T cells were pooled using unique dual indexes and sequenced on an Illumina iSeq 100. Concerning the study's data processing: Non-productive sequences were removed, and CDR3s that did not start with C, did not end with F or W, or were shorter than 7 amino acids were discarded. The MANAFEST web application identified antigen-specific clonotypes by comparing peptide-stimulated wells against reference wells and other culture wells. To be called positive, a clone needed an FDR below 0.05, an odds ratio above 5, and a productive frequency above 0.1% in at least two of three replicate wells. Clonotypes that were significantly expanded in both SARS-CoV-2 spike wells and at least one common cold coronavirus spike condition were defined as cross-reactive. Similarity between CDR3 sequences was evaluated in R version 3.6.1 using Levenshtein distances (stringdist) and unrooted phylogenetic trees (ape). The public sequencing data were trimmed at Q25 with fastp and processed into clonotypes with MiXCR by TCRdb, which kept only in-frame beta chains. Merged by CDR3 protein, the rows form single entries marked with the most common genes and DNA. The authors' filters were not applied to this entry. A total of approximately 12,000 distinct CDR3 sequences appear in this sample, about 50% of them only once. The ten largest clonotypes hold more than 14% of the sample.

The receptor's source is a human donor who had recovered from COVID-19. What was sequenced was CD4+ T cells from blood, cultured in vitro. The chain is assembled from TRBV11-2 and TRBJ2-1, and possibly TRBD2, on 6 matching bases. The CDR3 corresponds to CASGSWGRTYNEQFF. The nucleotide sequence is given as TGTGCCAGCGGCTCTTGGGGGAGGACCTACAATGAGCAGTTCTTC.